Listed here are 20 T cell receptor beta chains from one sample, sequenced in a study of T cells in Graves' hyperthyroidism and ophthalmopathy. The TCR beta CDR3 regions underwent amplification using RNA transcripts as the source. An initial round of RT-PCR targeting the TCR CDR3 relied on the HTBI primer set. From the multiplex PCR reads, TCRdb called clonotypes with MiXCR, one entry per CDR3 protein. The top ten clones hold approximately 25% of a sample with hundreds of thousands of distinct CDR3 sequences, around 14% of them seen once. Sequenced: blood. The receptors originated from a woman aged 25 to 39 with Graves' hyperthyroidism.

This clonotype was seen a handful of times. The V call is TRBV29-1, the J call TRBJ2-7; 8 nucleotides line up with TRBD2. CDR1 and CDR2 from the germline V gene are SQVTM and ANQGSEA. The CDR3 has 14 amino acids. The V gene end was trimmed by 6 bases and the J gene end by 2 bases; junction bases not matched to a gene: 9. Here the CDR3 DNA reads TGCAGCGTCGCGGGAGGAGGAGGCCCCTACGAGCAGTACTTC. Translated, it gives CSVAGGGGPYEQYF.

This clonotype was seen more than once but under ten times. The rearrangement links TRBV19 to TRBJ1-5, with D perhaps matching TRBD1 (6 bases). The CDR3 is 15 amino acids. V was trimmed by 7 bases and J by 4 bases, leaving 17 bases between them. Germline-derived CDR1 and CDR2 are LNHDA and SQIVND (reference sequence). CDR3 in DNA: TGTGCCAGTACCCCTCCGGGGACACTAAATCAGCCCCAGCATTTT. This translates into CASTPPGTLNQPQHF.

The chain links TRBV27 to TRBJ1-4; D uncertain. This CDR3 spans 13 amino acids. Germline lookup yields CDR1 MNHEY and CDR2 SMNVEV (reference sequence). Trimming cost V 6 bases and J 4 bases, with 9 bases left between them. CDR3 in amino acids: CASSRRGNEKLFF. CDR3 sequence (DNA): TGTGCCAGCAGCCGTCGGGGTAATGAAAAACTGTTTTTT.

At least ten counts were recorded for this clonotype. The V call is TRBV6-1, the J call TRBJ1-2; D not resolved. Trimming stripped 5 bases from V and 6 bases from J, with 16 bases between. Germline loops: CDR1 MNHNS, CDR2 SASEGT. This CDR3 has 14 residues. The CDR3 spells CASSTYRNLHGYTF. CDR3 nucleotide sequence: TGTGCCAGCAGTACATACCGGAATTTGCATGGCTACACCTTC.

The rearrangement joins TRBV28 to TRBJ2-1; D is unresolved. Germline CDR1 reads MDHEN; CDR2 reads SYDVKM. Trimming pared 2 bases from V and 7 bases from J, leaving 21 bases between. This CDR3 contains 17 residues. The CDR3 coding sequence is TGTGCCAGCAGTTTACTTCGATGGTCTAGTCAGACTAATGAGCAGTTCTTC. Translated, it gives CASSLLRWSSQTNEQFF.

The chain carries TRBV10-3 and TRBJ2-2; the D gene is possibly TRBD1 (5 bases). This CDR3 is built from 13 residues. CDR1 is ENHRY and CDR2 is SYGVKD in the germline V gene. Trimming took 7 bases from V and 2 from J, leaving 8 bases between them. CDR3 sequence (DNA): TGTGCCATCACCCAGGGTAACACCGGGGAGCTGTTTTTT. As protein: CAITQGNTGELFF.

The gene calls are TRBV30 and TRBJ1-3; 7 bases match TRBD1. CDR3 size: 13 residues. The junction had 6 bases not matched to a gene; V was cut back by 8 bases and J by 2 bases. The germline CDR1 and CDR2 sequences are GTSNPN and SVGIG (reference sequence). The chain's CDR3 is CARSTGAGNTIYF. CDR3 coding DNA: TGTGCCCGAAGCACAGGGGCTGGAAACACCATATATTTT.

This chain links TRBV20-1 with TRBJ2-2; no clear D. The V end lost 0 bases, the J end lost 1 base, and 9 bases lay between the germline ends. The CDR3 loop spans 15 amino acids. Germline V gene data show CDR1 as DFQATT and CDR2 as SNEGSKA (reference sequence). Written as DNA, the CDR3 is TGCAGTGCTAGAGATTGGACGGTGAACACCGGGGAGCTGTTTTTT. Translating gives CSARDWTVNTGELFF.

V gene TRBV4-1 combines with J gene TRBJ2-1; 8 bases are shared with TRBD2. Germline values: CDR1 MGHRA, CDR2 YSYEKL. The CDR3 is made up of 16 amino acids. Losses at the gene ends were 1 base for V and 7 bases for J; bases not matched to a gene: 9. The CDR3 DNA reads TGCGCCAGCAGCCAAGTCACAGCGGGAGTTTTAAATGAGCAGTTCTTC. Its translation is CASSQVTAGVLNEQFF.

Of note for this clonotype: A much larger clone lies one base from this, so it may be a read error. This chain connects TRBV11-3 to TRBJ2-2; D is ambiguous. Trimming removed 5 bases from V and 8 bases from J, with 12 bases in between. In germline, CDR1 is SGHNT, CDR2 YENEEA. This CDR3 spans 13 amino acids. The CDR3 sequence is CASSRTVMGELFF. CDR3 sequence (DNA): TGTGCCAGCAGCCGGACCGTCATGGGGGAGCTGTTTTTT.

This clonotype was observed many times. The chain joins TRBV6-1 to TRBJ2-7, with a tentative D call TRBD1 (6 bases). The germline V gene has CDR1 MNHNS and CDR2 SASEGT. This CDR3 region has 12 residues. The V gene lost 5 bases and the J gene lost 5 bases, with 10 bases spanning the gap. CDR3 in amino acids: CASSHPGDEQYF. The CDR3 coding sequence is TGTGCCAGCAGTCACCCAGGGGACGAGCAGTACTTC.

This clonotype was seen once. The chain recombines TRBV20-1 with TRBJ1-3; 9 positions agree with TRBD1. Germline lookup yields CDR1 DFQATT and CDR2 SNEGSKA (reference sequence). V gave up 3 bases and J gave up 8 bases; unmatched junction bases: 5. CDR3 length: 13 amino acids. CDR3 loop: CSARGTGLDTIYF. The DNA for the CDR3 is TGCAGTGCTAGGGGGACAGGGTTGGACACCATATATTTT.

This clonotype has a count of ten or more. The chain couples TRBV2 to TRBJ1-3; D is undetermined. Trimming removed 1 base at V and 4 bases at J, with 2 bases between. The CDR3 spans 12 residues. CDR1 SNHLY and CDR2 FYNNEI come from the germline V gene. CDR3 in DNA: TGTGCCAGCAGTGAAGAAGGAAACACCATATATTTT. It codes for CASSEEGNTIYF.

The chain is built from TRBV12-3 or TRBV12-4 and TRBJ2-3, with D unclear. The CDR3 has 14 residues. The ends were cut back, 4 bases at V and 6 bases at J, with 14 bases in the middle. CDR3: CASSSGPPKDTQYF. CDR3 DNA: TGTGCCAGCAGTTCCGGGCCCCCCAAGGATACGCAGTATTTT.

This clonotype was counted ten times or more. The rearrangement links TRBV6-1 to TRBJ2-5; a weak D match, TRBD1 (5 bases). CDR1 and CDR2 from the germline V gene are MNHNS and SASEGT. V gave up 4 bases and J gave up 1 base, with 13 bases separating them. The CDR3 totals 15 residues. The CDR3 sequence is CASSVLQALQETQYF. CDR3 coding DNA: TGTGCCAGCAGTGTACTACAGGCCCTCCAAGAGACCCAGTACTTC.

This clonotype was seen many times. The rearrangement links TRBV11-2 to TRBJ2-7; D gene unclear. The CDR3 has 13 amino acids. Germline-derived CDR1 and CDR2 are SGHAT and FQNNGV. Trimming shortened V by 1 base and J by 1 base, and 5 bases separated the two germline ends. The DNA of the CDR3 is TGTGCCAGCAGCTTAGGCCAGTCCTACGAGCAGTACTTC. It translates to CASSLGQSYEQYF.

This rearrangement joins TRBV15 to TRBJ2-2; 7 bases are shared with TRBD1. V dropped 2 bases and J dropped 7; count of bases not matched to a gene: 10. Germline V gene lookup returns CDR1 LNHNV and CDR2 YYDKDF (reference sequence). The CDR3 covers 16 residues. The CDR3 protein is CATSRNRGSGIGELFF. The CDR3 bases are TGTGCCACCAGCAGAAACAGGGGATCCGGTATCGGGGAGCTGTTTTTT.

The rearrangement joins TRBV11-2 to TRBJ1-5, with unresolved D. In germline, CDR1 is SGHAT, CDR2 FQNNGV. V was shortened by 0 bases and J by 8 bases, with 14 bases between the two germline ends. This CDR3 has 15 amino acids. Written as DNA, the CDR3 is TGTGCCAGCAGCTTAGAAGGGCGGCCGAGGGAGCCCCAGCATTTT. Encoded protein: CASSLEGRPREPQHF.

This clonotype was detected ten times or more. The chain is built from TRBV20-1 and TRBJ1-5; D ambiguous. The CDR3 length is 13 residues. V was cut by 5 bases and J by 2 bases, with 10 bases left in between. Germline V CDR1 and CDR2: DFQATT, SNEGSKA (reference sequence). The CDR3: CSALTSGNQPQHF. DNA of the CDR3: TGCAGTGCTCTTACCTCGGGCAATCAGCCCCAGCATTTT.

This clonotype was seen more than once but under ten times. V usage is TRBV20-1 and J usage is TRBJ2-7; 8 bases are shared with TRBD2. The germline gives CDR1 DFQATT, CDR2 SNEGSKA (reference sequence). This CDR3 is 16 amino acids long. The J segment lost 6 bases and the V segment lost 6 bases, leaving 19 bases of the junction unmatched. Here the CDR3 reads CSAPTPAGGFNSEQYF. CDR3 nucleotides: TGCAGTGCCCCAACCCCTGCGGGAGGATTCAACTCCGAGCAGTACTTC.